A selection of T cell receptor beta chains follows, all from one sample in a study of blood T cell repertoires in COVID-19. The repertoire was sequenced with immunoSEQ multiplex PCR; TCRdb's copy has only in-frame clones and lacks some. Of more than 140,000 clones listed, 70% to 85% are singletons. The sample consisted of peripheral blood. These receptors were taken from a woman between 45 and 60 years old in a cohort sampled during active or convalescent COVID-19. The CDR3 runs from the conserved cysteine through the conserved F or W. D genes are given only for firm matches. The size field is filled for only some rows; it gives once, few, many or a size class.

J,length,V,D,size,CDR3,DNA
TRBJ2-3,14,TRBV5-4,.,once,CASSLSPSTDTQYF,TGTGCCAGCAGCTTGAGCCCTAGCACAGATACGCAGTATTTT
TRBJ1-5,15,TRBV5-8,.,.,CASSLAGSSNQPQHF,TGTGCCAGCAGCTTGGCGGGGAGTAGCAATCAGCCCCAGCATTTT
TRBJ1-2,15,TRBV10-3,TRBD1,.,CAGGQGRGGSYGYTF,TGTGCCGGCGGACAGGGTCGAGGGGGAAGCTATGGCTACACCTTC
TRBJ1-1,16,TRBV18,TRBD1,.,CASSPTGGYRNTEAFF,TGTGCCAGCTCACCAACAGGGGGTTACAGGAACACTGAAGCTTTCTTT
TRBJ2-3,15,TRBV7-9,.,.,CASSLVLTTTDTQYF,TGTGCCAGCAGCTTAGTTTTAACTACCACAGATACGCAGTATTTT
TRBJ1-4,17,TRBV5-5,.,.,CASSIKVQGWNNEKLFF,TGTGCCAGCAGCATAAAGGTACAGGGATGGAATAATGAAAAACTGTTTTTT
TRBJ2-7,17,TRBV5-8,.,.,CASSPQPDSQPSYEQYF,TGTGCCAGCAGCCCGCAACCGGACAGTCAGCCTAGCTACGAGCAGTACTTC
TRBJ1-5,14,TRBV30,.,.,CAWSVQTGGQPQHF,TGTGCCTGGAGTGTACAAACGGGGGGACAGCCCCAGCATTTT
TRBJ2-3,17,TRBV6-6,TRBD2,.,CASSQPGTSGGADTQYF,TGTGCCAGCAGTCAACCGGGGACTAGCGGGGGGGCAGATACGCAGTATTTT
TRBJ1-2,14,TRBV25-1,TRBD1,.,CASSESHRGLGYTF,TGTGCCAGCAGTGAATCCCACAGGGGGTTAGGCTACACCTTC
TRBJ2-7,16,TRBV18,TRBD1,.,CASSPDRTATEYEQYF,TGTGCCAGCTCACCGGACAGGACAGCGACAGAATACGAGCAGTACTTC
TRBJ2-3,16,TRBV3-1/TRBV3-2,TRBD2,.,CASSLAPGLAGDTQYF,TGTGCCAGCAGCCTCGCCCCGGGACTAGCGGGGGATACGCAGTATTTT
TRBJ1-2,14,TRBV19,.,.,CASSIDHPSGVGTF,TGTGCCAGTAGTATAGATCACCCTAGCGGAGTTGGCACCTTC
TRBJ2-5,14,TRBV7-7,.,.,CASSISRGKETQYF,TGTGCCAGCAGCATAAGTCGGGGAAAAGAGACCCAGTACTTC
TRBJ1-2,15,TRBV3-1/TRBV3-2,TRBD1,.,CASSQDLTGGDGYTF,TGTGCCAGCAGCCAAGATTTGACAGGGGGTGATGGCTACACCTTC
TRBJ1-1,13,TRBV6-5,.,.,CASIRTGMNEAFF,TGTGCCAGCATTCGTACAGGGATGAATGAAGCTTTCTTT
TRBJ1-1,13,TRBV5-4,.,.,CASSLGQTTEAFF,TGTGCCAGCAGCTTGGGACAGACCACTGAAGCTTTCTTT
TRBJ2-3,14,TRBV5-5,TRBD2,.,CASSLSGATDTQYF,TGTGCCAGCAGCTTGAGCGGGGCCACAGATACGCAGTATTTT
TRBJ1-1,14,TRBV30,.,.,CACGRSPMNTEAFF,TGTGCCTGTGGGAGGTCACCAATGAACACTGAAGCTTTCTTT
TRBJ1-6,14,TRBV3-1/TRBV3-2,TRBD1,.,CASRPTIKTGILHF,TGTGCCAGCAGACCAACGATCAAGACAGGGATACTCCACTTT
TRBJ1-2,14,TRBV6-2/TRBV6-3,.,once,CASSYSGGNYGYTF,TGTGCCAGCAGTTATAGTGGCGGAAACTATGGCTACACCTTC
TRBJ2-1,14,TRBV7-9,TRBD1,.,CASSALTGIKEQFF,TGTGCCAGCAGCGCTTTGACAGGGATTAAGGAGCAGTTCTTC
TRBJ1-1,15,TRBV9,.,.,CASSITQQGEAEAFF,TGTGCCAGCAGCATTACACAACAGGGTGAGGCTGAAGCTTTCTTT
TRBJ2-1,13,TRBV25-1,.,.,CASSVQGVNEQFF,TGTGCCAGCAGTGTACAGGGAGTCAATGAGCAGTTCTTC
TRBJ1-6,14,TRBV19,.,.,CASRVQGHNSPLHF,TGTGCCAGTAGAGTACAGGGTCATAATTCACCCCTCCACTTT
TRBJ1-2,17,TRBV7-2,.,.,CASSLGLQGTLYYGYTF,TGTGCCAGCAGCTTAGGACTCCAGGGAACCCTATACTATGGCTACACCTTC
TRBJ2-5,14,TRBV9,.,.,CASSVRPERETQYF,TGTGCCAGCAGCGTTCGACCTGAGAGGGAGACCCAGTACTTC
TRBJ2-1,16,TRBV3-1/TRBV3-2,.,.,CASSQGHSLINNEQFF,TGTGCCAGCAGCCAAGGCCACAGTTTGATTAACAATGAGCAGTTCTTC
TRBJ1-1,12,TRBV12-3/TRBV12-4,.,.,CAVSQGRTEAFF,TGTGCCGTATCTCAGGGGCGCACTGAAGCTTTCTTT
TRBJ2-1,16,TRBV7-2,TRBD2,.,CASSLTLSGGYNEQFF,TGTGCCAGCAGCTTAACATTAAGCGGGGGTTACAATGAGCAGTTCTTC
TRBJ2-3,14,TRBV10-1,.,.,CASSPFGETDTQYF,TGCGCCAGCAGTCCGTTCGGAGAGACAGATACGCAGTATTTT
TRBJ1-4,15,TRBV2,.,.,CASSSQGLRDEKLFF,TGTGCCAGCAGTTCCCAGGGGCTGCGGGATGAAAAACTGTTTTTT
TRBJ2-2,16,TRBV6-5,TRBD2,.,CASSSPRGGYTGELFF,TGTGCCAGCAGTTCCCCACGGGGGGGGTACACCGGGGAGCTGTTTTTT
TRBJ2-2,16,TRBV3-1/TRBV3-2,.,.,CASSQRRGVNTGELFF,TGTGCCAGCAGCCAACGGCGGGGAGTCAACACCGGGGAGCTGTTTTTT
TRBJ1-2,12,TRBV6-1,.,.,CASSEDGRSRTF,TGTGCCAGCAGTGAAGACGGCCGATCCAGGACCTTC
TRBJ1-3,16,TRBV15,.,.,CATSRGKDTTGNTIYF,TGTGCCACCAGCAGAGGCAAGGACACGACTGGAAACACCATATATTTT
TRBJ1-5,16,TRBV10-3,TRBD1,once,CAISEGTAYSNQPQHF,TGTGCCATCAGTGAGGGGACAGCGTATAGCAATCAGCCCCAGCATTTT
TRBJ2-2,13,TRBV6-4,.,.,CASQPGDTGELFF,TGTGCCAGCCAGCCAGGGGACACCGGGGAGCTGTTTTTT
TRBJ2-7,13,TRBV7-9,.,.,CASSLGNGDEQYF,TGTGCCAGCAGCTTAGGAAACGGGGACGAGCAGTACTTC
TRBJ2-1,12,TRBV7-8,.,few,CASSRGANEQFF,TGTGCCAGCAGCCGTGGAGCGAATGAGCAGTTCTTC
TRBJ2-5,17,TRBV5-1,.,.,CASSLGIGQSYQETQYF,TGCGCCAGCAGCTTGGGGATCGGACAGTCGTACCAAGAGACCCAGTACTTC
TRBJ2-5,15,TRBV4-3,.,.,CASSQQRQAQGTQYF,TGCGCCAGCAGCCAACAAAGACAGGCCCAGGGGACCCAGTACTTC
TRBJ1-1,13,TRBV30,TRBD1,.,CAWRGQGNTEAFF,TGTGCCTGGAGGGGACAGGGGAACACTGAAGCTTTCTTT
TRBJ1-5,14,TRBV6-5,TRBD1,.,CASSKTGSSQPQHF,TGTGCCAGCAGCAAGACAGGGAGTAGTCAGCCCCAGCATTTT
TRBJ1-1,15,TRBV10-3,TRBD1,.,CAISRTGVMGTEAFF,TGTGCCATCAGTCGGACAGGGGTAATGGGAACTGAAGCTTTCTTT
TRBJ1-2,12,TRBV12-3/TRBV12-4,.,.,CASSPTGFGYTF,TGTGCCAGCAGCCCAACAGGGTTTGGCTACACCTTC
TRBJ1-3,14,TRBV10-2,.,.,CASSESGGRNTIYF,TGCGCCAGCAGTGAATCCGGAGGTAGAAACACCATATATTTT
TRBJ1-5,15,TRBV28,TRBD1,.,CASRTAQGGNQPQHF,TGTGCCAGCAGAACCGCCCAGGGGGGCAATCAGCCCCAGCATTTT
TRBJ1-2,15,TRBV3-1/TRBV3-2,TRBD1,.,CASSLRDRGFYGYTF,TGTGCCAGCAGCCTCCGGGACAGGGGTTTTTATGGCTACACCTTC
TRBJ1-2,14,TRBV6-5,.,.,CASSSQTGLYGYTF,TGTGCCAGCAGTTCTCAGACAGGATTGTATGGCTACACCTTC
TRBJ1-2,11,TRBV6-5,.,.,CASGTGNGYTF,TGTGCCAGCGGAACAGGGAACGGCTACACCTTC
TRBJ2-7,15,TRBV5-5,.,.,CASTSYSEHSYEQYF,TGTGCCAGCACCTCTTATTCAGAACACTCCTACGAGCAGTACTTC
TRBJ2-5,11,TRBV29-1,.,.,CSVPAGETQYF,TGCAGCGTCCCCGCGGGGGAGACCCAGTACTTC
TRBJ2-2,16,TRBV10-2,.,few,CASSGQTGGSTGELFF,TGCGCCAGCAGTGGCCAGACAGGCGGAAGCACCGGGGAGCTGTTTTTT
TRBJ1-5,15,TRBV10-3,.,.,CAISESGSSNQPQHF,TGTGCCATCAGTGAGTCGGGCAGTTCGAATCAGCCCCAGCATTTT